This T cell receptor (beta chain) came from a study of blood T cell repertoires in COVID-19. Looking at the study overall: Both acute and convalescent COVID-19 samples were obtained from the United States, Italy and Spain. T cells, B-cell-depleted T cells, or PBMCs provided the cDNA or gDNA that served as material.

In the original workflow: Estimation of nucleated cell counts was performed using reference gene primer amplification. The protocol was immunoSEQ multiplex PCR, while the TCRdb copy is restricted to in-frame clones and leaves out a portion. V, J and clone size are taken as reported in that table, and D and trimming were inferred from the DNA itself. The sample shows 200,000 to 250,000 clones, 70% to 85% of them seen only once. The receptor's source is a man aged 45-60 years with active or convalescent COVID-19. The material sequenced was peripheral blood.

CDR3 in DNA: TGTGCCAGCAGCCCTGGGGGGACTAGCGGGGCCGGGGAGCTGTTTTTT. Translation: CASSPGGTSGAGELFF. This sequence joins TRBV5-4 and TRBJ2-2; 13 bases are shared with TRBD2. The CDR3 loop spans 16 amino acids. CDR1 and CDR2 from the germline V gene are SGHNT and YYREEE (reference sequence). V lost 4 bases to trimming and J lost 6 bases; unmatched junction nucleotides: 6.